Below are 19 T cell receptor beta chains sequenced from a single sample in a study of T cell repertoires in cytomegalovirus infection. TCRdb called the reads again in MiXCR, with one record for every CDR3 protein. The data contain around 900,000 distinct CDR3 sequences, around 29% of them singletons. These receptors' targets are unknown. The sequenced sample was cultured CD8+ T cells from PBMCs, obtained from culture after CMV antigen stimulation. The receptors were gathered from a human donor in good health (CMV status not recorded). Some clones in this sample may be carry-over from other donors' samples.

This clonotype was counted a few times. This sequence joins TRBV6-2 or TRBV6-3 and TRBJ2-1; 9 bases match TRBD1. Germline lookup yields CDR1 MNHEY and CDR2 SVGEGT. CDR3 length: 16 amino acids. V lost 2 bases, J lost 3 bases, and 5 bases stayed unmatched. The CDR3 nucleotides are TGTGCCAGCAGTTACCGGGGACAGGGTATCTACAATGAGCAGTTCTTC. Its translation is CASSYRGQGIYNEQFF.

The chain couples TRBV9 to TRBJ1-2; possible D gene TRBD1, 5 bases. CDR3 length: 15 amino acids. The V end lost 3 bases, the J end lost 2 bases, and 14 bases lay between the germline ends. From germline, CDR1 is SGDLS and CDR2 YYNGEE. CDR3 in DNA: TGTGCCAGCAGCGGACGGGACTATGGCAACTATGGCTACACCTTC. As protein: CASSGRDYGNYGYTF.

The genes are TRBV19 and TRBJ2-1; maybe TRBD2 (5 bases). Trimming removed 6 bases at V and 2 bases at J, with 14 bases between. This CDR3 is built from 15 residues. CDR1 is LNHDA, CDR2 SQIVND, per germline (reference sequence). CDR3 region: CASSSSGNPYNEQFF. The DNA of the CDR3 is TGTGCCAGTAGCTCAAGCGGAAACCCCTACAATGAGCAGTTCTTC.

The sample holds many counts of this clonotype. This rearrangement joins TRBV7-6 to TRBJ2-6; tentatively, D is TRBD2 (5 bases). CDR3 length: 17 residues. Trimming removed 2 bases at V and 2 bases at J, with 13 bases between. Germline loops: CDR1 SGHVS, CDR2 FNYEAQ. CDR3: CASSLKRLGTGANVLTF. In nucleotides, the CDR3 is TGTGCCAGCAGCTTAAAGCGGTTGGGGACTGGGGCCAACGTCCTGACTTTC.

The V call is TRBV12-5, the J call TRBJ1-1; D gene unclear. V shed 7 bases and J shed 6 bases, with 18 bases lying between them. The length of the CDR3 is 14 residues. Per the germline V gene, CDR1 is LGHNT and CDR2 is FRNRAP. CDR3 bases: TGTGCTAGTGCTCTCGAGCTGATCGACGCTGAAGCTTTCTTT. Translated, it gives CASALELIDAEAFF.

There are a few counts of this clonotype. The chain employs TRBV29-1 and TRBJ2-1; 8 nucleotides align to TRBD1. J lost 4 bases, V lost 3 bases, and 8 bases had no gene match. From germline, CDR1 is SQVTM and CDR2 ANQGSEA. CDR3 length: 15 residues. CDR3 sequence reads: CSVDAQGDFYNEQFF. As DNA, the CDR3 is TGCAGCGTTGACGCACAGGGGGATTTTTACAATGAGCAGTTCTTC.

V gene TRBV7-6 combines with J gene TRBJ1-1; TRBD1 matches 7 bases. This CDR3 has 18 residues. V was pared by 4 bases and J by 0 bases, with 14 bases of the junction left unmatched. In germline, CDR1 is SGHVS, CDR2 FNYEAQ. In DNA form, the CDR3 reads TGTGCCAGCAGCTACATTGGAACAGGGGAGAAGATGAACACTGAAGCTTTCTTT. Translated, it gives CASSYIGTGEKMNTEAFF. The full variable domain, in which reference TRBV7-6 and TRBJ1-1 provide the parts outside the CDR3, is GAGVSQSPRYKVTKRGQDVALRCDPISGHVSLYWYRQALGQGPEFLTYFNYEAQQDKSGLPNDRFSAERPEGSISTLTIQRTEQRDSAMYRCASSYIGTGEKMNTEAFFGQGTRLTVV.

This clonotype showed up many times. The rearrangement links TRBV5-4 to TRBJ2-2; D may match TRBD1 or TRBD2 (5 bases each). Germline CDR1 SGHNT, CDR2 YYREEE (reference sequence). V gave up 3 bases and J gave up 7 bases, with 10 bases separating them. The CDR3 is 13 residues long. The CDR3 bases are TGTGCCAGCAGCTACGGGGCGGGCGGGGAGCTGTTTTTT. It is translated as CASSYGAGGELFF. Drawing the rest from reference TRBV5-4 and TRBJ2-2, the complete variable domain is ETGVTQSPTHLIKTRGQQVTLRCSSQSGHNTVSWYQQALGQGPQFIFQYYREEENGRGNFPPRFSGLQFPNYSSELNVNALELDDSALYLCASSYGAGGELFFGEGSRLTVL.

V is TRBV27 and J is TRBJ2-5; the D call may be TRBD1 or TRBD2 (6 bases each). The CDR3 covers 14 residues. V shed 5 bases and J shed 5 bases, with 15 bases lying between them. Germline V gene lookup returns CDR1 MNHEY and CDR2 SMNVEV (reference sequence). The CDR3 protein is CASSTTPGAETQYF. CDR3 DNA: TGTGCCAGCAGTACAACCCCGGGGGCTGAGACCCAGTACTTC.

The chain links TRBV19 to TRBJ1-5, with D unclear. V shed 6 bases and J shed 4 bases, with 13 bases lying between them. Germline CDR1 is LNHDA and CDR2 is SQIVND (reference sequence). The CDR3 extends over 14 amino acids. CDR3 coding DNA: TGTGCCAGTAGGTTCCAAATGGGGAATCAGCCCCAGCATTTT. Its translation: CASRFQMGNQPQHF.

At least ten counts were recorded for this clonotype. This chain uses TRBV4-1 with TRBJ2-1; 7 bases align to TRBD2. The trim removed 4 bases at V and 0 bases at J, leaving 12 bases unmatched. This CDR3 has 18 residues. The germline V gene encodes CDR1 MGHRA and CDR2 YSYEKL. As DNA, the CDR3 is TGCGCCAGCAGCCGTCGGACTAGTGACATCCCCTCCTACAATGAGCAGTTCTTC. This sequence encodes CASSRRTSDIPSYNEQFF.

The gene calls are TRBV7-2 and TRBJ2-2; TRBD1 might be the D (6 bases). Germline CDR1 reads SGHTA; CDR2 reads FQGNSA. The CDR3 spans 16 residues. The V gene lost 1 base and the J gene lost 5 bases, with 14 bases spanning the gap. The CDR3 sequence is CASSLEPGVGTGELFF. In DNA form, the CDR3 reads TGTGCCAGCAGCTTAGAACCAGGGGTCGGGACCGGGGAGCTGTTTTTT.

This clonotype counts as medium-sized. V usage is TRBV12-5 and J usage is TRBJ2-5, with TRBD1 matching over 8 bases. Germline V CDR1 and CDR2: LGHNT, FRNRAP. The CDR3 runs 16 residues. The trim removed 5 bases at V and 2 bases at J, leaving 10 bases unmatched. The CDR3 DNA follows: TGTGCTAGTGGTCCCGGACAGGGATGGAGGCAAGAGACCCAGTACTTC. Translating it yields CASGPGQGWRQETQYF.

This clonotype was found a few times. This chain joins TRBV7-9 and TRBJ2-1, with a weak D call TRBD2 (5 bases). The CDR3 is made up of 17 amino acids. Per the germline V gene, CDR1 is SEHNR and CDR2 is FQNEAQ (reference sequence). The V gene lost 5 bases and the J gene lost 4 bases, with 21 bases spanning the gap. For the CDR3, the DNA is TGTGCCAGCAGCGCCCCGACCCTTGACGGGGAGTACAATGAGCAGTTCTTC. It encodes CASSAPTLDGEYNEQFF.

V gene TRBV6-2 or TRBV6-3 combines with J gene TRBJ2-7, with TRBD2 matching over 9 bases. This CDR3 has 18 residues. Germline CDR1 MNHEY, CDR2 SVGEGT. In DNA form, the CDR3 reads TGTGTCAGCAGTTACGAGCGGGGGGCCCTCACCCTCTCCTACGAGCAGTACGTC. Residues: CVSSYERGALTLSYEQYV.

This clonotype has more than one count but fewer than ten. CDR3 DNA: TGTGCCAGCAGACTTCGGACAGGGAGAAATGAGCAGTTCTTC. Protein sequence: CASRLRTGRNEQFF. The chain joins TRBV6-2 or TRBV6-3 to TRBJ2-1; 8 bases agree with TRBD1. Looked up from germline, CDR1 is MNHEY and CDR2 is SVGEGT. V gave up 6 bases and J gave up 7 bases; unmatched junction bases: 8. The length of the CDR3 is 14 residues.

V gene TRBV3-1 combines with J gene TRBJ1-6; D is undetermined. V lost 1 base to trimming and J lost 0 bases, with 4 bases between them. This CDR3 is built from 15 residues. Germline assignment: CDR1 LGHDT and CDR2 YNNKEL (reference sequence). The CDR3 region is CASSQVASYNSPLHF. In DNA, the CDR3 is TGTGCCAGCAGCCAAGTCGCCTCCTATAATTCACCCCTCCACTTT.

The chain recombines TRBV27 with TRBJ1-5, with D unresolved. CDR1 is MNHEY and CDR2 is SMNVEV in the germline V gene (reference sequence). V lost 0 bases to trimming and J lost 3 bases, with 9 bases between them. This CDR3 spans 15 amino acids. The CDR3 bases are TGTGCCAGCAGTTTATCACGACGGAACAATCAGCCCCAGCATTTT. It yields the protein CASSLSRRNNQPQHF.

This clonotype was detected only a few times. The V call is TRBV7-6, the J call TRBJ2-7; the match to TRBD1 covers 7 bases. The CDR3 runs 16 residues. V shed 6 bases, J shed 0 bases, and the junction held 11 bases outside the gene matches. Looked up from germline, CDR1 is SGHVS and CDR2 is FNYEAQ. DNA of the CDR3: TGTGCCAGCAGAACTGAAGGGGCAGGGGGCTCCTACGAGCAGTACTTC. This encodes CASRTEGAGGSYEQYF.